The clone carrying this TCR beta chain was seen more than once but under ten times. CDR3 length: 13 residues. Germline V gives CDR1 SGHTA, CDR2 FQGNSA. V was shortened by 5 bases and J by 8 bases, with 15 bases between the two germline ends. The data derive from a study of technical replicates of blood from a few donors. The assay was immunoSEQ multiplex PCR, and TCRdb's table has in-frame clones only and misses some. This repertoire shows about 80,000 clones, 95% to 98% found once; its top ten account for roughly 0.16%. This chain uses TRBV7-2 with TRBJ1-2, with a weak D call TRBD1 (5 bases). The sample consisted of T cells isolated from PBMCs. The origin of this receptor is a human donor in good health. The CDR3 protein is CASSPRQGGGYTF. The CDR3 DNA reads TGTGCCAGCAGCCCTAGGCAGGGCGGCGGCTACACCTTC.